The present T cell receptor beta chain was sequenced within a study of T cell responses to AZD1222 COVID-19 vaccine. Sequencing used immunoSEQ multiplex PCR; TCRdb keeps in-frame clones, though not all of them. The data hold 40,000 to 60,000 clones, with more than 60% observed a single time. V trimming: 7 bases; J trimming: 5 bases; junction bases outside the gene matches: 13. Germline CDR1 is LNHDA and CDR2 is SQIVND (reference sequence). The CDR3 is made up of 16 amino acids. On this clone itself: What it binds is unknown.

Study observations and caveats: The CD4 TCRs associated with vaccination extended across spike and predominated at 160-218 and 743-854. Donors in the cohort were predominantly white British and more often female, and clonal diversity was possibly underestimated. Receipt of two AZD1222 doses was followed by a rise in Spike-specific TCR breadth and depth. Targets within unmutated variant regions were reportedly found for nearly half of spike-specific TCRs.

The specimen was peripheral blood, collected on day 0 of MenACWY control vaccination. This TCR derives from an adult in good health. V gene TRBV19 combines with J gene TRBJ2-5; TRBD1 matches 10 bases. CDR3 protein: CASKKLTGQGMETQYF. Written as DNA, the CDR3 is TGTGCCAGTAAGAAACTAACGGGACAGGGGATGGAGACCCAGTACTTC.